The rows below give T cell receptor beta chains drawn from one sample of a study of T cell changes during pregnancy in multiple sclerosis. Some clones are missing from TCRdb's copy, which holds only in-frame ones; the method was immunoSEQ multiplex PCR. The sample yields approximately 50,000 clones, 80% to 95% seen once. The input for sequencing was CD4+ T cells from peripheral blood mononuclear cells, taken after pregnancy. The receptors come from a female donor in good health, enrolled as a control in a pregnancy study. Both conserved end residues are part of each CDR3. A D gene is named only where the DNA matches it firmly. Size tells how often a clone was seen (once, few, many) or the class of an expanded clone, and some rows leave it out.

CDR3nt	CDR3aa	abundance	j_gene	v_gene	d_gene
TGTGCCAGCAGCGCCCCGGGACAGGGGGGAGGCTATGGCTACACCTTC	CASSAPGQGGGYGYTF	.	TRBJ1-2	TRBV7-2	TRBD1
TGTGCCAGCAACCGGGACATCCAAGAGACCCAGTACTTC	CASNRDIQETQYF	.	TRBJ2-5	TRBV5-6	.
TGCGCCAGCAGCCAAGGAGGGCGCGGAGTTCTTAATGAAAAACTGTTTTTT	CASSQGGRGVLNEKLFF	.	TRBJ1-4	TRBV4-1	.
TGTGCCATCAGTGATCGGGGAAACACCATATATTTT	CAISDRGNTIYF	.	TRBJ1-3	TRBV10-3	.
TGTGCCAGCTCACCAAAGGCAGGGGAAGGCTACACCTTC	CASSPKAGEGYTF	.	TRBJ1-2	TRBV18	.
TGTGCCAGCTCTCCGGGAGCCCCGAACACTGAAGCTTTCTTT	CASSPGAPNTEAFF	.	TRBJ1-1	TRBV18	.
TGTGCCAGCAGTGATCTCTCTAACGCCCGCCAAGAGACCCAGTACTTC	CASSDLSNARQETQYF	.	TRBJ2-5	TRBV25-1	.
TGTGCCAGCAGCCCGAACCCCGGGACAGGGATAGGGTCTGGGGCCAACGTCCTGACTTTC	CASSPNPGTGIGSGANVLTF	.	TRBJ2-6	TRBV11-3	TRBD1
TGTGCCAGTAGTATTGCGGGAAAGGAACCCCAGCATTTT	CASSIAGKEPQHF	.	TRBJ1-5	TRBV19	.
TGTGCCAGCAGCTACGGGGAACGGAGCAAAAACATTCAGTACTTC	CASSYGERSKNIQYF	.	TRBJ2-4	TRBV4-2	.
TGTGCCAGCAGCCATGACACAGGGTACACTGAAGCTTTCTTT	CASSHDTGYTEAFF	once	TRBJ1-1	TRBV7-9	.
TGTGCCAGCAGCTTGGCCTATAAGAGACAGGGTGACACTGAAGCTTTCTTT	CASSLAYKRQGDTEAFF	once	TRBJ1-1	TRBV5-5	TRBD1
TGTGCCAGCAGTTCAACTGGCAGGGGAAACACTGAAGCTTTCTTT	CASSSTGRGNTEAFF	once	TRBJ1-1	TRBV6-1	.
TGTGCCAGCAGCCCGGGACTAGCGGGATCGCAGTTCTTC	CASSPGLAGSQFF	.	TRBJ2-1	TRBV7-6	TRBD2
TGTGCCAGCAGACCCCGGCGGGGCGCGAGCAATCAGCCCCAGCATTTT	CASRPRRGASNQPQHF	.	TRBJ1-5	TRBV5-8	.
TGTGCCAGTAGTCCCATAGGGGCCAATCAGCCCCAGCATTTT	CASSPIGANQPQHF	.	TRBJ1-5	TRBV19	.
TGTGCCAGCAGTGCCACCCCGGGACTAATCACCGGGGAGCTGTTTTTT	CASSATPGLITGELFF	few	TRBJ2-2	TRBV2	TRBD2
TGTGCCAGCAGCCTCTGGGGGGGGATGGGCTACACCTTC	CASSLWGGMGYTF	.	TRBJ1-2	TRBV9	.
TGTGCCAGCAGCGTAACGGGAGCGGATTCACCCCTCCACTTT	CASSVTGADSPLHF	once	TRBJ1-6	TRBV9	.
TGCGCCAGCAGCTTGGTTGCAGGGTTTGAAAAACTGTTTTTT	CASSLVAGFEKLFF	.	TRBJ1-4	TRBV5-1	.
TGTGCCAGCAGCTCCCTCCGGGGGGGCTCCCACGAGCAGTACTTC	CASSSLRGGSHEQYF	.	TRBJ2-7	TRBV11-2	TRBD2
TGTGCCAGCAGTTTAACAGGGGGTGGATATGGCTACACCTTC	CASSLTGGGYGYTF	.	TRBJ1-2	TRBV27	TRBD1
TGTGCCAGCAGCTTATCGACTAGCGGGGGGGCGGTAAACAATGAGCAGTTCTTC	CASSLSTSGGAVNNEQFF	once	TRBJ2-1	TRBV7-3	TRBD2
TGTGCCAGCAGTAGGGACATTGTCTCCTACGAGCAGTACTTC	CASSRDIVSYEQYF	.	TRBJ2-7	TRBV28	.
TGTGCCAGCAGAGAGCCGGGACAGGGTAGGACTCGTGGCTACACCTTC	CASREPGQGRTRGYTF	.	TRBJ1-2	TRBV2	TRBD1
TGCGCCAGCAAGACCCCAGGGGCGAACACTGAAGCTTTCTTT	CASKTPGANTEAFF	.	TRBJ1-1	TRBV5-1	.
TGCGCCAGCGGACAGGGCCCTCCCTCCTACGAGCAGTACTTC	CASGQGPPSYEQYF	.	TRBJ2-7	TRBV10-2	TRBD1
TGCGCCAGCAGCATGGACAGAGACTATGGCTACACCTTC	CASSMDRDYGYTF	once	TRBJ1-2	TRBV5-1	.
TGTGCCAGCAGCCCCCGGGACAGCGGAAACACCGGGGAGCTGTTTTTT	CASSPRDSGNTGELFF	once	TRBJ2-2	TRBV11-3	TRBD1
TGTGCCAGCAGTGCACTAGCGGGGGTCCCCAATGAGCAGTTCTTC	CASSALAGVPNEQFF	.	TRBJ2-1	TRBV2	TRBD2
TGTGCCAGCAGTGTGAGAACCTCCGAGGACTATGGCTACACCTTC	CASSVRTSEDYGYTF	.	TRBJ1-2	TRBV27	.
TGTGCCAGCTCCAGGGGGGTTGGCACTGAAGCTTTCTTT	CASSRGVGTEAFF	.	TRBJ1-1	TRBV6-6	TRBD1
TGTGCCAGCAGTGATCCCGGACGGGGCCAAGAGACCCAGTACTTC	CASSDPGRGQETQYF	once	TRBJ2-5	TRBV6-1	.
TGTGCCAGCAGCGTAACGTTAGCGGGTACGCAGTATTTT	CASSVTLAGTQYF	.	TRBJ2-3	TRBV9	TRBD2
TGTGCCAGCTCACCACGAACCGGGACTAGGGACGTTATTGAGCAGTTCTTC	CASSPRTGTRDVIEQFF	.	TRBJ2-1	TRBV18	TRBD2
TGTGCCAGCACCCAGACAGCCAACATGAACACTGAAGCTTTCTTT	CASTQTANMNTEAFF	.	TRBJ1-1	TRBV6-1	.
TGTGCCAGCAGTTTTTTCGGGAGAGACAAAAACATTCAGTACTTC	CASSFFGRDKNIQYF	once	TRBJ2-4	TRBV27	.
TGCGCCAGCAGCTTGGAGGGGGGCACAGATACGCAGTATTTT	CASSLEGGTDTQYF	.	TRBJ2-3	TRBV5-1	.
TGTGCCAGCAGTCGAACCGGGACTAGCGGGACCTACGAGCAGTACTTC	CASSRTGTSGTYEQYF	few	TRBJ2-7	TRBV6-6	TRBD2
TGTGCCAGTAGTGGAGGGACAGGGGCAGGGGAGACCCAGTACTTC	CASSGGTGAGETQYF	.	TRBJ2-5	TRBV19	TRBD1
TGTGCCAGCAGCCAGACTAGCGGGAGGGTCGGGGAGACCCAGTACTTC	CASSQTSGRVGETQYF	.	TRBJ2-5	TRBV28	TRBD2
TGTGCCAGCAGTGAATATCGGACTAGCGGGGGGTCCTACGAGCAGTACTTC	CASSEYRTSGGSYEQYF	.	TRBJ2-7	TRBV25-1	TRBD2
TGTGCCAGTAGTACTCATACAGGGCCCGGCAATCAGCCCCAGCATTTT	CASSTHTGPGNQPQHF	.	TRBJ1-5	TRBV19	.